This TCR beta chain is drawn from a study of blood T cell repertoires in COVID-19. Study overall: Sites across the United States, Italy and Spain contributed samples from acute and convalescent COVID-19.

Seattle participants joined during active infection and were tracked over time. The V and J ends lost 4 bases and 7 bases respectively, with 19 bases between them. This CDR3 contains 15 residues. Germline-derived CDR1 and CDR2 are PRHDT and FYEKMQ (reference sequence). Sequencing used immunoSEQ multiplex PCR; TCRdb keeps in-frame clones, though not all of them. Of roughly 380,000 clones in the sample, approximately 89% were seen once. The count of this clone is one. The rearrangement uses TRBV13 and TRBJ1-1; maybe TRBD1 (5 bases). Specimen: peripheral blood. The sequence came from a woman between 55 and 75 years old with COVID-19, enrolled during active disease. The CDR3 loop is CASSSPGLPWVEAFF. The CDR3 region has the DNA TGTGCCAGCAGCTCCCCGGGACTCCCGTGGGTTGAAGCTTTCTTT.